This TCR beta chain was obtained from a study of blood T cells in healthy people across ages. Germline assignment: CDR1 DFQATT and CDR2 SNEGSKA (reference sequence). This CDR3 comprises 13 residues. V was clipped by 2 bases and J by 4 bases, with 9 bases between them. A J-beta primer mix and a sample-barcoded 5' primer were used in a second PCR of about 6 to 12 cycles. One entry per CDR3 protein, called by TCRdb with MiXCR from the 5' RACE reads. The table includes roughly 680,000 distinct CDR3 sequences, 49% detected once. Each donor supplied approximately 10 milliliters of peripheral blood. This chain connects TRBV20-1 to TRBJ1-5; a weak D match, TRBD1 (5 bases). This clonotype was sampled from a woman aged 55-69 years in good health. Sequenced material: blood. The CDR3 region has the DNA TGCAGTGCTAGACCCCAGGGTAATCAGCCCCAGCATTTT. Residues: CSARPQGNQPQHF.